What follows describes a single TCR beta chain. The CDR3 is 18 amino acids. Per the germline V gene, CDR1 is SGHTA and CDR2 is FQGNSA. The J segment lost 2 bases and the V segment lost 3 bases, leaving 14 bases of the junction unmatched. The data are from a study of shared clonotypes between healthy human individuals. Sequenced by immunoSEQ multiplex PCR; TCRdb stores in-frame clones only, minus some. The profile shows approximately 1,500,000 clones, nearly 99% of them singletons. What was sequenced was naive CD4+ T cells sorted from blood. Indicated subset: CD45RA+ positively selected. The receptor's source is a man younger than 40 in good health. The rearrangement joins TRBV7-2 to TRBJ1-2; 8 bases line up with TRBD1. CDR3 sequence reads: CASSFDGVWAGGNYGYTF. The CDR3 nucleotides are TGTGCCAGCAGCTTCGATGGCGTTTGGGCAGGGGGCAACTATGGCTACACCTTC.